The 2 T cell receptor beta chains below were found in one sample sequenced in a study of tumor T cells in aggressive B-cell lymphoma. Measured with immunoSEQ multiplex PCR; TCRdb has only the in-frame clones, and not every one. The sample lists about 3,100 clones, under 75% seen once, with around 10% in the top ten. Sample: tumor tissue. The receptors shown here come from an adult with diffuse large B cell lymphoma.

Notes on this clone: The sample has other DNA sequences that encode this CDR3 too. The V gene is TRBV7-2, the J gene TRBJ2-7, with 8 positions matching TRBD2. The CDR3 is made up of 14 amino acids. The germline V gene encodes CDR1 SGHTA and CDR2 FQGNSA. The V and J ends lost 5 bases and 2 bases, in that order; junction bases with no gene match: 5. CDR3: CASSPRGGAYEQYF. The CDR3 bases are TGTGCCAGCAGCCCCCGGGGGGGTGCCTACGAGCAGTACTTC.

V is TRBV15 and J is TRBJ2-2; 14 bases map to TRBD2. The CDR3 runs 16 residues. CDR1 and CDR2 (germline): LNHNV, YYDKDF (reference sequence). Losses at the gene ends were 3 bases for V and 7 bases for J; bases not matched to a gene: 4. The DNA of the CDR3 is TGTGCCACCAGCAGGGGACTAGCGGGAGTTAACGGGGAGCTGTTTTTT. It specifies CATSRGLAGVNGELFF.